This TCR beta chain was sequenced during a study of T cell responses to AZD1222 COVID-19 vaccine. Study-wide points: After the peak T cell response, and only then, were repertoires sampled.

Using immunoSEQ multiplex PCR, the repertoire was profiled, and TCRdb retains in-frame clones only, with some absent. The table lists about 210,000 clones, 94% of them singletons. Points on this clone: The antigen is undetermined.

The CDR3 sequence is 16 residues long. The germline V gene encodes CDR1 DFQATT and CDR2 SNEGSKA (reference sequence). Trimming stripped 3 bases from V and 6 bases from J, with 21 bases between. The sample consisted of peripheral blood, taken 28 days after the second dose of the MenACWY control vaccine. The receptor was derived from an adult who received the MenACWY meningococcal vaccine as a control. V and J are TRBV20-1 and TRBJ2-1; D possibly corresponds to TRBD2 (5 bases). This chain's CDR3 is CSASRARGPSGNEQFF. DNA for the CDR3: TGCAGTGCTAGTCGAGCCAGAGGGCCCTCGGGCAATGAGCAGTTCTTC.